This TCR beta chain was profiled in a study of blood T cell repertoires in COVID-19. Trimming at V came to 1 base and at J to 1 base, leaving 6 bases not matched to a gene. The germline gives CDR1 KGHSH, CDR2 LQKENI. The CDR3 loop spans 17 amino acids. This table comes from immunoSEQ multiplex PCR, and its TCRdb copy is limited to in-frame clones, with some not included. The sample lists some 240,000 clones; roughly 89% were seen once. This sequence was found in a woman between 40 and 50 years old who had recovered from COVID-19. Sequencing was carried out using peripheral blood. The gene calls are TRBV18 and TRBJ1-2; 10 bases map to TRBD1. The CDR3 spells CASSPQRQGADNYGYTF. CDR3 DNA: TGTGCCAGCTCACCACAGAGACAGGGGGCTGATAACTATGGCTACACCTTC.